One sample yielded the 25 T cell receptor beta chains listed below, sequenced in a study of blood T cell repertoires in COVID-19. Measured with immunoSEQ multiplex PCR; TCRdb has only the in-frame clones, and not every one. There are roughly 190,000 clones in the sample; 65% to 85% occur only once, and approximately 2.4% lies in the top ten. Sequenced sample: peripheral blood. These receptors were collected from a human donor with acute or convalescent COVID-19. The donor label of this sample is uncertain.

This chain uses TRBV11-2 with TRBJ1-1; D unclear. Between the trimmed V and J ends, which lost 3 bases and 3 bases, there was a span of 8 bases. The germline V gene has CDR1 SGHAT and CDR2 FQNNGV. This CDR3 is built from 13 residues. CDR3 sequence reads: CASSFSEDTEAFF. CDR3 nucleotide sequence: TGTGCCAGCAGCTTCAGTGAAGACACTGAAGCTTTCTTT.

This clone was recorded only once. This rearrangement joins TRBV6-1 to TRBJ1-4; D perhaps matches TRBD1 (6 bases). This CDR3 has 19 residues. The V end lost 3 bases, the J end lost 5 bases, and 25 bases lay between the germline ends. Germline assignment: CDR1 MNHNS and CDR2 SASEGT. The CDR3 region is CASSDFPASIQGSNEKLFF. CDR3 DNA sequence: TGTGCCAGCAGTGACTTCCCAGCGTCCATACAGGGATCGAATGAAAAACTGTTTTTT.

Comment on this clone: The junction shows a germline mismatch at one end, possibly a read error. CDR3 region: CPSSPNATGELFF. The CDR3, as DNA: TGTCCCAGCAGTCCAAACGCGACCGGGGAGCTGTTTTTT. The chain combines TRBV27 with TRBJ2-2; D call uncertain. Germline loops: CDR1 MNHEY, CDR2 SMNVEV (reference sequence). The CDR3 totals 13 residues.

The genes are TRBV7-2 and TRBJ2-2, with D perhaps TRBD2 (5 bases). From germline, CDR1 is SGHTA and CDR2 FQGNSA. The CDR3 loop spans 16 amino acids. Between the trimmed V and J ends, which lost 1 base and 0 bases, there was a span of 9 bases. The CDR3 region is CASSLELAANTGELFF. CDR3 nucleotide sequence: TGTGCCAGCAGCTTAGAGCTAGCTGCGAACACCGGGGAGCTGTTTTTT.

The chain recombines TRBV12-3 or TRBV12-4 with TRBJ2-5, with D possibly TRBD1 on 6 matching bases. Trimming pared 1 base from V and 7 bases from J, leaving 10 bases between. There are 13 residues in the CDR3. CDR3 sequence: CASSLGTVGTQYF. The CDR3 coding sequence is TGTGCCAGCAGTTTAGGGACAGTTGGGACCCAGTACTTC.

The CDR3 sequence: CASSKGASGRYEQYF. CDR3 sequence (DNA): TGTGCCAGCAGCAAGGGAGCTAGCGGGAGGTACGAGCAGTACTTC. The chain is built from TRBV25-1 and TRBJ2-7, with TRBD2 matching over 11 bases. V was clipped by 6 bases and J by 4 bases; unmatched bases: 8. Per germline, CDR1 MGHDK and CDR2 SYGVNS. The CDR3 loop spans 15 amino acids.

The gene calls are TRBV30 and TRBJ1-2; D remains unclear. Trimming took off 3 bases at V and 7 bases at J, with 18 bases between the two ends. This CDR3 region has 14 residues. Germline loops: CDR1 GTSNPN, CDR2 SVGIG (reference sequence). The chain's CDR3 is CAWSAGIFVGGYTF. In nucleotides, the CDR3 is TGTGCCTGGAGCGCGGGAATATTTGTGGGTGGCTACACCTTC. The entire variable domain, with the rest obtained from reference TRBV30 and TRBJ1-2, is as follows: SQTIHQWPATLVQPVGSPLSLECTVEGTSNPNLYWYRQAAGRGLQLLFYSVGIGQISSEVPQNLSASRPQDRQFILSSKKLLLSDSGFYLCAWSAGIFVGGYTFGSGTRLTVV.

The rearrangement links TRBV18 to TRBJ1-4; maybe TRBD1 (6 bases). The germline V and J ends were trimmed by 2 bases and 5 bases, with 15 bases remaining between them. The germline CDR1 and CDR2 sequences are KGHSH and LQKENI. The CDR3 sequence is 16 residues long. This chain's CDR3 is CASSPNPGEPNEKLFF. CDR3 coding DNA: TGTGCCAGCTCACCAAATCCAGGGGAGCCAAATGAAAAACTGTTTTTT.

This clone has only a few counts. V is TRBV27 and J is TRBJ1-2; D gene uncertain. CDR3 length equals 14 residues. Per germline, CDR1 MNHEY and CDR2 SMNVEV (reference sequence). V lost 5 bases to trimming and J lost 2 bases, with 12 bases between them. The CDR3 sequence is CASSPTRGNYGYTF. The CDR3 nucleotides are TGTGCCAGCAGTCCCACTCGAGGCAACTATGGCTACACCTTC.

This chain connects TRBV20-1 to TRBJ2-7, with TRBD2 matching over 9 bases. V shed 3 bases and J 2 bases; nucleotides not matched to a gene: 14. Germline CDR1 reads DFQATT; CDR2 reads SNEGSKA (reference sequence). The CDR3 totals 17 residues. In DNA form, the CDR3 reads TGCAGTGCTAGTCGACCCTATGGAGCGGGAGGTACCTACGAGCAGTACTTC. This gives the protein CSASRPYGAGGTYEQYF.

J is TRBJ1-1 and V is TRBV25-1; 9 bases are a match to TRBD1. With 4 bases clipped from V and 7 bases from J, the junction kept 1 base outside the gene matches. This CDR3 comprises 12 residues. Looked up from germline, CDR1 is MGHDK and CDR2 is SYGVNS. CDR3 nucleotides: TGTGCCAGCAGTGCGGGACAGGGTGAAGCTTTCTTT. This encodes CASSAGQGEAFF.

This chain's CDR3 is CASSPRQGLDNSPLHF. CDR3 nucleotides: TGTGCCAGCAGCCCGCGACAGGGGTTGGATAATTCACCCCTCCACTTT. The V call is TRBV27, the J call TRBJ1-6; 8 bases align to TRBD1. J lost 5 bases, V lost 6 bases, and 9 bases had no gene match. The CDR3 is 16 amino acids. CDR1 and CDR2 from the germline V gene are MNHEY and SMNVEV (reference sequence).

The gene calls are TRBV12-5 and TRBJ1-5, with D hard to call. Germline CDR1 and CDR2: LGHNT and FRNRAP. V was shortened by 3 bases and J by 0 bases, with 18 bases between the two germline ends. This CDR3 spans 18 amino acids. CDR3 loop: CASGFSRKADYSNQPQHF. CDR3 sequence (DNA): TGTGCTAGTGGTTTTAGTAGGAAGGCAGACTATAGCAATCAGCCCCAGCATTTT.

The chain joins TRBV9 to TRBJ2-7, with 9 positions matching TRBD1. With V trimmed by 1 base and J by 4 bases, 6 bases remained unmatched. The CDR3 runs 15 residues. Germline lookup yields CDR1 SGDLS and CDR2 YYNGEE. This CDR3 reads CASSVMGQGLYEQYF. The CDR3 coding sequence is TGTGCCAGCAGCGTAATGGGACAGGGTCTATACGAGCAGTACTTC.

The CDR3, as DNA: TGTGCCTGGAGTGTTCGACAGGGACCCACAGATACGCAGTATTTT. Translating it yields CAWSVRQGPTDTQYF. The chain combines TRBV30 with TRBJ2-3, with 7 bases lining up with TRBD1. The CDR3 is made up of 15 amino acids. Germline lookup yields CDR1 GTSNPN and CDR2 SVGIG (reference sequence). V was clipped by 0 bases and J by 2 bases; unmatched bases: 5.

The chain carries TRBV6-4 and TRBJ1-1; 7 bases map to TRBD1. The CDR3 runs 15 residues. The V and J ends lost 6 bases and 3 bases, in that order; junction bases with no gene match: 10. CDR1 is MRHNA and CDR2 is SNTAGT in the germline V gene. CDR3 nucleotide sequence: TGTGCCAGCAGGGAACAGGGGCTTTCCGACACTGAAGCTTTCTTT. It codes for CASREQGLSDTEAFF.

The DNA for the CDR3 is TGTGCCAGCAGTGGGGGTTCGGGGAATCAGCCCCAGCATTTT. Translating gives CASSGGSGNQPQHF. The chain recombines TRBV2 with TRBJ1-5; D gene uncertain. The CDR3 is 14 amino acids. Germline V gene sequence: CDR1 SNHLY, CDR2 FYNNEI. V dropped 4 bases and J dropped 4 bases, with 11 bases sitting between them.

V is TRBV3-1 (or the pseudogene TRBV3-2) and J is TRBJ1-3; D is perhaps TRBD1 (5 bases). V shed 4 bases and J shed 0 bases, with 10 bases lying between them. The CDR3 consists of 15 residues. CDR1 and CDR2 from the germline V gene are LGHDT and YNNKEL (reference sequence). The CDR3, as DNA: TGTGCCAGCAGCCCCGACAGCTACTCTGGAAACACCATATATTTT. Its translation: CASSPDSYSGNTIYF.

The chain joins TRBV7-9 to TRBJ2-3; 10 nucleotides align to TRBD2. The J segment lost 5 bases and the V segment lost 5 bases, leaving 13 bases of the junction unmatched. The CDR3 has 17 amino acids. Germline V gene data show CDR1 as SEHNR and CDR2 as FQNEAQ (reference sequence). The CDR3 sequence is CASSAWRAGGQGDTQYF. The DNA for the CDR3 is TGTGCCAGCAGCGCCTGGAGAGCGGGGGGGCAGGGAGATACGCAGTATTTT.

The chain has TRBV6-5 and TRBJ1-4, with 8 positions matching TRBD1. The J segment lost 7 bases and the V segment lost 2 bases, leaving 6 bases of the junction unmatched. Germline V gene sequence: CDR1 MNHEY, CDR2 SVGAGI. The CDR3 consists of 15 residues. CDR3 sequence: CASSYRRTGSEKLFF. The CDR3 DNA reads as TGTGCCAGCAGTTACCGCCGGACAGGGAGTGAAAAACTGTTTTTT.

The chain uses TRBV7-3 and TRBJ2-5; TRBD2 matches at 7 bases. This CDR3 has 12 amino acids. Per the germline V gene, CDR1 is SGHTA and CDR2 is FQGTGA. Losses at the gene ends were 4 bases for V and 9 bases for J; bases not matched to a gene: 5. The chain's CDR3 is CASSSMGGAQYF. CDR3 DNA: TGTGCCAGCAGCTCAATGGGGGGGGCCCAGTACTTC.

This rearrangement joins TRBV28 to TRBJ1-1; 9 nucleotides align to TRBD1. The V gene's germline CDR1 is MDHEN and CDR2 SYDVKM. The trim removed 8 bases at V and 4 bases at J, leaving 17 bases unmatched. This CDR3 is built from 17 residues. The CDR3 DNA is TGTGCCAGCCGCCTCAAATCGGACAGGGGCGGTGGCACTGAAGCTTTCTTT. Translation gives CASRLKSDRGGGTEAFF.

This chain joins TRBV9 and TRBJ1-5; 7 bases agree with TRBD1. Looked up from germline, CDR1 is SGDLS and CDR2 is YYNGEE. The V segment lost 0 bases and the J segment 5 bases; nucleotides outside the gene matches: 8. The CDR3 runs to 16 residues. In DNA, the CDR3 is TGTGCCAGCAGCGTAGTTGGCAGGGGGTTCCATCAGCCCCAGCATTTT. Protein product: CASSVVGRGFHQPQHF.

V gene TRBV18 combines with J gene TRBJ1-1, with a tentative D call TRBD1 (6 bases). Between the trimmed V and J ends, which lost 3 bases and 3 bases, there was a span of 14 bases. The CDR3 sequence is 15 residues long. Germline V gene sequence: CDR1 KGHSH, CDR2 LQKENI. The CDR3 DNA follows: TGTGCCAGCTCACCTCCGTGGGGGCTCGACACTGAAGCTTTCTTT. It codes for CASSPPWGLDTEAFF.

This chain joins TRBV25-1 and TRBJ2-5, with 8 nucleotides matching TRBD1. The CDR3 runs 13 residues. With V trimmed by 5 bases and J by 4 bases, 3 bases remained unmatched. Per the germline V gene, CDR1 is MGHDK and CDR2 is SYGVNS. The CDR3 nucleotides read TGTGCCAGCAGTCAGGGGGCAATAGAGACCCAGTACTTC. Protein product: CASSQGAIETQYF.